This T cell receptor (beta chain) was profiled in a study of response to subunit inactivated influenza vaccine. TCRdb recomputed calls from the RT-PCR reads with MiXCR, one row per CDR3 protein. The sample contains about 540,000 distinct CDR3 sequences, around 25% of which appear only once. With V trimmed by 3 bases and J by 16 bases, 3 bases remained unmatched. The CDR3 spans 12 residues. The germline gives CDR1 KGHDR, CDR2 SFDVKD. A further study also used this sample, focusing on T cells expressing NK-cell markers. That source notes: Synthesis of TCR beta cDNA relied on 5'RACE template switching carrying UMIs.

This clonotype originated in a man in his fifties who received an inactivated influenza vaccine. The chain employs TRBV24-1 and TRBJ2-1; 12 bases align to TRBD1. The input for sequencing was CD4+ T cells sorted from PBMCs, taken about 13 days after vaccination. The CDR3 loop reads CATSDGTGGSFF. CDR3 nucleotides: TGTGCCACCAGTGATGGGACAGGGGGCAGCTTCTTC.